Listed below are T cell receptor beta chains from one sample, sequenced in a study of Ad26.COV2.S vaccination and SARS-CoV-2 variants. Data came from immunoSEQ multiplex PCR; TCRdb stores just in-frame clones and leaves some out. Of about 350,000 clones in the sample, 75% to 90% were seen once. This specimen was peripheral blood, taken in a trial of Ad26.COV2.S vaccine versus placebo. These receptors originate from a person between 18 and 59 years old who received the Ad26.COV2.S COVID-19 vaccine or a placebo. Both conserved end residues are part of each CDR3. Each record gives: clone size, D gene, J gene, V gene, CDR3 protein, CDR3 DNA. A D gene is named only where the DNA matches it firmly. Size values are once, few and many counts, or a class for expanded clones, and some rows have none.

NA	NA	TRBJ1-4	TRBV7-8	CASSYELSDNEKLFF	TGTGCCAGCAGCTATGAGTTATCGGATAATGAAAAACTGTTTTTT
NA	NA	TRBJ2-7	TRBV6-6	CASSLLGTSLSYEQYF	TGTGCCAGCAGTTTACTAGGGACAAGTCTTTCCTACGAGCAGTACTTC
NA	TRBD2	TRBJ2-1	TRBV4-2	CASSQGSTRGSYNEQFF	TGTGCCAGCAGCCAAGGGTCCACGCGGGGGTCCTACAATGAGCAGTTCTTC
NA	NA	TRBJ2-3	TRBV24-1	CATSDPTDTQYF	TGTGCCACCAGCGACCCCACGGATACGCAGTATTTT
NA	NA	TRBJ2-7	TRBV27	CASSLQGSYEQYF	TGTGCCAGCAGTTTGCAGGGATCCTACGAGCAGTACTTC
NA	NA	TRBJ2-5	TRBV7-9	CASSFQETQYF	TGTGCCAGCAGCTTTCAAGAGACCCAGTACTTC
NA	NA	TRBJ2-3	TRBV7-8	CASSLQPYAPQGTQYF	TGTGCCAGCAGCTTACAGCCTTACGCCCCACAGGGTACGCAGTATTTT
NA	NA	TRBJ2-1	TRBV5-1	CASSLLVQQEGNNEQFF	TGCGCCAGCAGCTTGCTTGTACAACAGGAGGGGAACAATGAGCAGTTCTTC
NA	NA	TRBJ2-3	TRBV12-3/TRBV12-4	CASRTASTDTQYF	TGTGCCAGCAGGACAGCTAGCACAGATACGCAGTATTTT
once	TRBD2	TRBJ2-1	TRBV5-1	CASSPGSGGDNEQFF	TGCGCCAGCAGCCCTGGCAGCGGGGGGGACAATGAGCAGTTCTTC
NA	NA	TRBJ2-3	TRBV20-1	CSASTASTDTQYF	TGCAGTGCTAGTACAGCTAGCACAGATACGCAGTATTTT
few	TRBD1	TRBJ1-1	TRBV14	CASSQGWTGNSEAFF	TGTGCCAGCAGCCAAGGGTGGACAGGGAACTCTGAAGCTTTCTTT
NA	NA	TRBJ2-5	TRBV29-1	CSVGWVRGGNQETQYF	TGCAGCGTTGGTTGGGTCAGGGGGGGGAACCAAGAGACCCAGTACTTC
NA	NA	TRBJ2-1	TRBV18	CASSSLARGLYNEQFF	TGTGCCAGCTCATCACTCGCCAGGGGACTTTACAATGAGCAGTTCTTC
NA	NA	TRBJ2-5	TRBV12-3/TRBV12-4	CASSLATRRTQYF	TGTGCCAGCAGTTTAGCGACTAGGAGGACCCAGTACTTC
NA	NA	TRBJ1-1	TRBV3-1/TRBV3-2	CASSQTRETEAFF	TGTGCCAGCAGCCAAACCAGGGAGACTGAAGCTTTCTTT
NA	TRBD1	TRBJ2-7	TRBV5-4	CASSKDRGEIYEQYF	TGTGCCAGCAGCAAAGACAGGGGCGAAATCTACGAGCAGTACTTC
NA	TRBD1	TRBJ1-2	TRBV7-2	CASSSPGTASYGYTF	TGTGCCAGCAGCTCTCCCGGGACAGCCAGCTATGGCTACACCTTC
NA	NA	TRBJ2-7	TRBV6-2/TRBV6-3	CASSYSSEQYF	TGTGCCAGCAGTTACTCGTCCGAGCAGTACTTC
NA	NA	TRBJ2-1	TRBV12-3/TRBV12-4	CASSLLSRNEQFF	TGTGCCAGCAGTTTGCTTAGTAGAAATGAGCAGTTCTTC
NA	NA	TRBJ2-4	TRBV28	CASSLSALRAGLVAKNIQYF	TGTGCCAGCAGTTTATCGGCCTTGAGGGCAGGCCTTGTAGCCAAAAACATTCAGTACTTC
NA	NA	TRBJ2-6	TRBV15	CATSRDLPGANVLTF	TGTGCCACCAGCAGAGACCTTCCAGGGGCCAACGTCCTGACTTTC
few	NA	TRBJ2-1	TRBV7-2	CASNPLVNNEQFF	TGTGCCAGCAACCCACTAGTAAACAATGAGCAGTTCTTC
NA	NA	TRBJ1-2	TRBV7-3	CASSGGTGKNGYTF	TGTGCCAGCAGCGGCGGCACAGGGAAGAATGGCTACACCTTC
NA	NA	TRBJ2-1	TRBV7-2	CASSPGRTLYNEQFF	TGTGCCAGCAGCCCGGGACGGACACTCTACAATGAGCAGTTCTTC
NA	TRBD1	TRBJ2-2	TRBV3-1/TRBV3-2	CASSQGVGQGATGELFF	TGTGCCAGCAGCCAAGGTGTTGGACAGGGGGCCACCGGGGAGCTGTTTTTT
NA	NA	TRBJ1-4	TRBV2	CASSAGVSGPGNEKLFF	TGTGCCAGCAGTGCGGGGGTTTCGGGTCCGGGTAATGAAAAACTGTTTTTT
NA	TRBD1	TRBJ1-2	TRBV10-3	CAISPLTGSGYTF	TGTGCCATCAGCCCCCTGACAGGGTCGGGCTACACCTTC
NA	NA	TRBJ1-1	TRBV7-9	CASSLGRSLNTEAFF	TGTGCCAGCAGCTTAGGCCGTAGTTTGAACACTGAAGCTTTCTTT
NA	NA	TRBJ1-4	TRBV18	CASSPRPPASEKLFF	TGTGCCAGCTCACCCAGACCGCCTGCGAGTGAAAAACTGTTTTTT
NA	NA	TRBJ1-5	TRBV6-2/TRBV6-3	CASSSGYSNQPQHF	TGTGCCAGCAGTTCAGGATATAGCAATCAGCCCCAGCATTTT
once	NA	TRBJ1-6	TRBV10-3	CAISEEWGDTRYNSPLHF	TGTGCCATCAGTGAAGAGTGGGGAGACACGAGATATAATTCACCCCTCCACTTT
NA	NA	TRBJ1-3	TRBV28	CASKAAGRPLSGNTIYF	TGTGCCAGCAAAGCCGCAGGGAGACCTCTATCTGGAAACACCATATATTTT